This TCR beta chain was sequenced in a study of PD-1 blockade in classical Hodgkin lymphoma. Described time point: newly diagnosed, previously untreated cHL patient sample. The repertoire was sequenced with immunoSEQ multiplex PCR; TCRdb's copy has only in-frame clones and lacks some. The profile shows about 30,000 clones, approximately 91% of them singletons. Germline V gene data show CDR1 as SGHDN and CDR2 as FVKESK. V lost 4 bases and J 4 bases, leaving 8 bases between the germline ends. The CDR3 extends over 13 amino acids. This sequence joins TRBV14 and TRBJ1-3; D perhaps matches TRBD1 (5 bases). The receptor comes from a human donor with classical Hodgkin lymphoma. Sequenced: peripheral blood mononuclear cells (PBMCs). As DNA, the CDR3 is TGTGCCAGCAGCCGGGGACTCGGAAACACCATATATTTT. It specifies CASSRGLGNTIYF.